This entry features one T cell receptor (beta chain) sequence. What it binds is unknown. Data came from immunoSEQ multiplex PCR; TCRdb stores just in-frame clones and leaves some out. In the table there are tens of thousands of clones, approximately 90% of which are singletons. The data are from a study of neoadjuvant nivolumab and ipilimumab in lung cancer. CDR1 is SQVTM, CDR2 ANQGSEA, per germline. The CDR3 has 15 amino acids. Trimming at V came to 0 bases and at J to 4 bases, leaving 7 bases not matched to a gene. The study, taken as a whole, reports: Higher pretherapy blood TCR richness went with higher resected-tumor richness. Only a single major-pathologic-response sample was available for clonality analysis. TCR richness and clonality were higher in tumors than adjacent uninvolved lung. Only two of four nivolumab-treated tumors gained richness and clonality by surgery.

This TCR was sampled from an adult with non-small cell lung cancer. Some clones in this sample may be carry-over from other donors' samples. Sequenced material: blood, taken before neoadjuvant nivolumab, alone or with ipilimumab. This sequence joins TRBV29-1 and TRBJ2-3; TRBD2 agrees at 7 bases. The chain's CDR3 is CSVEDLGRVPDTQYF. CDR3 DNA sequence: TGCAGCGTTGAAGATCTGGGGAGGGTCCCAGATACGCAGTATTTT.